This T cell receptor (beta chain) was sequenced during a study of PD-1 blockade in mismatch repair-deficient tumors. Study-wide context: Patients had 12 mismatch repair-deficient cancer types, all previously treated and progressing. Study observations and caveats: Rapid post-treatment expansion, then contraction, generally preceding radiologic response, marked tumor-resident clones.

In the case of this clone: The antigen is undetermined.

Every patient had mismatch repair deficiency by PCR or immunohistochemistry. TCR sequencing covered three patients who responded to pembrolizumab. Sequencing was performed with immunoSEQ multiplex PCR; in TCRdb, only in-frame clones are kept and a portion is missing. Among about 130,000 clones listed, about nine tenths were seen once. Sequencing was performed on peripheral blood, taken just under 74 weeks after starting pembrolizumab. This receptor was identified in an adult with mismatch repair-deficient cancer.

This CDR3 is CASRGSMNTEAFF. The DNA for the CDR3 is TGTGCCAGCAGGGGTTCAATGAACACTGAAGCTTTCTTT. This chain uses TRBV25-1 with TRBJ1-1; D remains unclear. Trimming took 6 bases from V and 0 from J, leaving 8 bases between them. This CDR3 is built from 13 residues. Germline V gene sequence: CDR1 MGHDK, CDR2 SYGVNS.